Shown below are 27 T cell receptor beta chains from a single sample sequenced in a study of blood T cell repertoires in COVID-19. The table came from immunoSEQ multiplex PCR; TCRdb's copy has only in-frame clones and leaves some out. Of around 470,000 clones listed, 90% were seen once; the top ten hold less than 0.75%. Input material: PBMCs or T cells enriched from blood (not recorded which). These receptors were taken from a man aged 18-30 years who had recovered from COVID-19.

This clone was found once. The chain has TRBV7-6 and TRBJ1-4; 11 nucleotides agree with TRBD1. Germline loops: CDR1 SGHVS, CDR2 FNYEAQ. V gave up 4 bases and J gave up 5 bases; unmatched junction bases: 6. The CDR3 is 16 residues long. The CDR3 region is CASSSQGTGGNEKLFF. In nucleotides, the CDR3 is TGTGCCAGCAGCTCACAGGGGACAGGGGGGAATGAAAAACTGTTTTTT.

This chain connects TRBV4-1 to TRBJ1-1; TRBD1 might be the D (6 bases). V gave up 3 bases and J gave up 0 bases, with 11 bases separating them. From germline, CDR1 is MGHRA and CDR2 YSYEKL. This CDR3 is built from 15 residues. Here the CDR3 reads CASSQRTEMNTEAFF. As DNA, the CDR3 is TGCGCCAGCAGCCAGAGGACAGAAATGAACACTGAAGCTTTCTTT.

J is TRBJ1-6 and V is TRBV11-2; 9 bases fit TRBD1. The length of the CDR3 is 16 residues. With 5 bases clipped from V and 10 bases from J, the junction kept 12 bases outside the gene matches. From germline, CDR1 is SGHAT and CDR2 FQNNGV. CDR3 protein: CASSPVGQGGRSPLHF. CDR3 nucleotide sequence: TGTGCCAGCAGCCCAGTGGGACAGGGCGGTCGGTCACCCCTCCACTTT.

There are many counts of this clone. CDR3 in amino acids: CASSEATGSEKLFF. The CDR3 bases are TGTGCCAGCAGTGAAGCGACAGGGTCGGAAAAACTGTTTTTT. The chain has TRBV6-1 and TRBJ1-4, with 7 bases lining up with TRBD1. Germline-derived CDR1 and CDR2 are MNHNS and SASEGT. The CDR3 sequence is 14 residues long. The junction had 3 bases not matched to a gene; V was cut back by 0 bases and J by 8 bases.

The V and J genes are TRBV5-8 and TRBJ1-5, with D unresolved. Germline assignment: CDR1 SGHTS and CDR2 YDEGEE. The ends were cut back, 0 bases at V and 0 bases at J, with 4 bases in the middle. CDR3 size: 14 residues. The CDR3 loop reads CASSLVNSNQPQHF. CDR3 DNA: TGTGCCAGCAGCTTGGTCAATAGCAATCAGCCCCAGCATTTT.

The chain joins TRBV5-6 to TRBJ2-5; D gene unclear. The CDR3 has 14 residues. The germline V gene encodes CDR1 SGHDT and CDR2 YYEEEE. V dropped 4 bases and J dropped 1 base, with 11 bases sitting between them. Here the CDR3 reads CASSPGSVQETQYF. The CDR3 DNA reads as TGTGCCAGCAGCCCCGGGTCGGTCCAAGAGACCCAGTACTTC.

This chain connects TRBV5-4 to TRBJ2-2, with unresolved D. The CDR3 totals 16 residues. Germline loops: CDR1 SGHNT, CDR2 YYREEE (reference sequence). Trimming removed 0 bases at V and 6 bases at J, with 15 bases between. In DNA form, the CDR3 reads TGTGCCAGCAGCTTGGTCGCAGGCCATGGTGCCGGGGAGCTGTTTTTT. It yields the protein CASSLVAGHGAGELFF.

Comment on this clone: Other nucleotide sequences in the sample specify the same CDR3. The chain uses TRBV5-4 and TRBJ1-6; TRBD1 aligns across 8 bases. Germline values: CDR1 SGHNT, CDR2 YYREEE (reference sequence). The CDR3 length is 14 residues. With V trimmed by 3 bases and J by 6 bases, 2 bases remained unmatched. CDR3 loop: CASSSGQGNSPLHF. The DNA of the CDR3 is TGTGCCAGCAGCTCCGGACAGGGTAATTCACCCCTCCACTTT.

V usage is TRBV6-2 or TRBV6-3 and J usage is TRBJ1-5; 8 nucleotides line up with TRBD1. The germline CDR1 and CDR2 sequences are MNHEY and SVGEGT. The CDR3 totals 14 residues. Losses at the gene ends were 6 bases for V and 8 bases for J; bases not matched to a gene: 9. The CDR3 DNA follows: TGTGCCAGCAGCCCAGGACAGGGCGTGAAGCCCCAGCATTTT. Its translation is CASSPGQGVKPQHF.

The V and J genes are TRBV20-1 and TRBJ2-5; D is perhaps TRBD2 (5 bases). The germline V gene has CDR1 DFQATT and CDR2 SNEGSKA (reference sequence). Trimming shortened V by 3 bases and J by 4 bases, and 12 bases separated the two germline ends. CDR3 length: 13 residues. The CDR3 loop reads CSASREFRETQYF. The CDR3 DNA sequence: TGCAGTGCTAGTAGGGAGTTTCGAGAGACCCAGTACTTC.

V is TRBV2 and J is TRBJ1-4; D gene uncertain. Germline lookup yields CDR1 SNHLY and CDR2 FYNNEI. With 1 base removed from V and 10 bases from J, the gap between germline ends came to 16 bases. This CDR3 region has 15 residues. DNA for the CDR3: TGTGCCAGCAGTGAAGGTGACTTATACGTTGGAAAACTGTTTTTT. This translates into CASSEGDLYVGKLFF.

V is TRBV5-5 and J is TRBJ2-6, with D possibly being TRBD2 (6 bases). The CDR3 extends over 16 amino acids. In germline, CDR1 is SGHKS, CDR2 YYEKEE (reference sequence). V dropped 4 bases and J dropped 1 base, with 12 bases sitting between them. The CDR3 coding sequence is TGTGCCAGCAGCCATATCGGGGGATCTGGGGCCAACGTCCTGACTTTC. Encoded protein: CASSHIGGSGANVLTF.

Written as DNA, the CDR3 is TGTGCCAGCTCCACGGGAGTTATTAGCAATCAGCCCCAGCATTTT. This encodes CASSTGVISNQPQHF. The chain is built from TRBV18 and TRBJ1-5; the D is unclear. V lost 6 bases, J lost 0 bases, and 12 bases lay in between. This CDR3 spans 15 amino acids. Germline V gives CDR1 KGHSH, CDR2 LQKENI.

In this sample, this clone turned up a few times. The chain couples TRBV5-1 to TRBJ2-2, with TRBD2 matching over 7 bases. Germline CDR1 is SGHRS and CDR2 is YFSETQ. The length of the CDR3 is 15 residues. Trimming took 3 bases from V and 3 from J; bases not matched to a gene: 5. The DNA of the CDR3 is TGCGCCAGCAGCTCGGGACGGGGGGACACCGGGGAGCTGTTTTTT. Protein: CASSSGRGDTGELFF. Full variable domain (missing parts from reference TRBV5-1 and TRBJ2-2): KAGVTQTPRYLIKTRGQQVTLSCSPISGHRSVSWYQQTPGQGLQFLFEYFSETQRNKGNFPGRFSGRQFSNSRSEMNVSTLELGDSALYLCASSSGRGDTGELFFGEGSRLTVL.

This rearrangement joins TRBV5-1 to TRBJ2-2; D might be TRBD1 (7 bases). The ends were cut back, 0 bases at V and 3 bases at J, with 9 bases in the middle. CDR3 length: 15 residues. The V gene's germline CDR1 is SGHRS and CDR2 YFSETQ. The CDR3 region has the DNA TGCGCCAGCAGCTTGGCCAGGGGGGACACCGGGGAGCTGTTTTTT. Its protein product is CASSLARGDTGELFF.

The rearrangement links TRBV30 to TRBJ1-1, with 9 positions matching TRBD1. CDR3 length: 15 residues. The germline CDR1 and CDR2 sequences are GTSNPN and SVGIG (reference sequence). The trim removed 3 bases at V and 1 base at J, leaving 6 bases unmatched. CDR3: CAWSLTGGGNTEAFF. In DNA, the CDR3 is TGTGCCTGGAGCCTGACAGGGGGAGGGAACACTGAAGCTTTCTTT.

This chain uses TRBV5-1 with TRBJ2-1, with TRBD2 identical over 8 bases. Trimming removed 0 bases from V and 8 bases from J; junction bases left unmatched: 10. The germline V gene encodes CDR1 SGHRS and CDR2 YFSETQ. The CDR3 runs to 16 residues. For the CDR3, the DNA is TGCGCCAGCAGCTTGGCAGGTCAAGCGGGAGCCTATGAGCAGTTCTTC. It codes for CASSLAGQAGAYEQFF.

CDR3 amino acids: CASSQEGRAGNTIYF. Here the CDR3 DNA reads TGCGCCAGCAGCCAAGAAGGCAGGGCTGGAAACACCATATATTTT. This chain uses TRBV4-1 with TRBJ1-3, with D perhaps TRBD1 (5 bases). Between the trimmed V and J ends, which lost 0 bases and 2 bases, there was a span of 8 bases. Germline V gene lookup returns CDR1 MGHRA and CDR2 YSYEKL. The CDR3 spans 15 residues.

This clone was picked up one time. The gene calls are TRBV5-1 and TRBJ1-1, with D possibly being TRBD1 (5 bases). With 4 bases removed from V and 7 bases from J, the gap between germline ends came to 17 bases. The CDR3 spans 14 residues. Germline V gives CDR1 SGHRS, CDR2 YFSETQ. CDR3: CASSVGGGMGEAFF. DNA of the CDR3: TGCGCCAGCAGCGTTGGCGGGGGAATGGGTGAAGCTTTCTTT.

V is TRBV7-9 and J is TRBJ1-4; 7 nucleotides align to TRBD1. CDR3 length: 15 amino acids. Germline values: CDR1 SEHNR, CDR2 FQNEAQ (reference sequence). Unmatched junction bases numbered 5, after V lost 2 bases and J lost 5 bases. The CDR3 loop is CASSLKGQPNEKLFF. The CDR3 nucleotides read TGTGCCAGCAGCTTAAAGGGACAGCCGAATGAAAAACTGTTTTTT.

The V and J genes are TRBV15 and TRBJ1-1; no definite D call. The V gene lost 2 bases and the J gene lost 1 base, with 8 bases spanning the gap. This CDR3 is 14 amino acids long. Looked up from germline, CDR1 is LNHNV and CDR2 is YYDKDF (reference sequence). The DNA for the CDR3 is TGTGCCACCAGCAGACGCCTAGAGAACACTGAAGCTTTCTTT. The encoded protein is CATSRRLENTEAFF.

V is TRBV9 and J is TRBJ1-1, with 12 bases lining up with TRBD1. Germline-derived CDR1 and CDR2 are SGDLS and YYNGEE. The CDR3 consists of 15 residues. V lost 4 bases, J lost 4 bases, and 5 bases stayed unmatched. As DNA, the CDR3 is TGTGCCAGCAGCATCGGGACAGGGGGCCCCACTGAAGCTTTCTTT. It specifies CASSIGTGGPTEAFF.

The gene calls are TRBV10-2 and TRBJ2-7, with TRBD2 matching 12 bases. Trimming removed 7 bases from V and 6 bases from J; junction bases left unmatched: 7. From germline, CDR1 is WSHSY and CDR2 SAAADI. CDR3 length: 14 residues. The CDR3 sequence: CASTLAGGSFEQYF. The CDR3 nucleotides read TGCGCCAGCACACTAGCGGGAGGCTCATTCGAGCAGTACTTC.

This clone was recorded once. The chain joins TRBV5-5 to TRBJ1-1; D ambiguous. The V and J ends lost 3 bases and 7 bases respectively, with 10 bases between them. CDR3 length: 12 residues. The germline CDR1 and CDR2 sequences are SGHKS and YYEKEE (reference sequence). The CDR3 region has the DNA TGTGCCAGCAGCTCCCTCAATAGTGAAGCTTTCTTT. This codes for CASSSLNSEAFF. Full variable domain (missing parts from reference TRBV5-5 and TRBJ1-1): DAGVTQSPTHLIKTRGQQVTLRCSPISGHKSVSWYQQVLGQGPQFIFQYYEKEERGRGNFPDRFSARQFPNYSSELNVNALLLGDSALYLCASSSLNSEAFFGQGTRLTVV.

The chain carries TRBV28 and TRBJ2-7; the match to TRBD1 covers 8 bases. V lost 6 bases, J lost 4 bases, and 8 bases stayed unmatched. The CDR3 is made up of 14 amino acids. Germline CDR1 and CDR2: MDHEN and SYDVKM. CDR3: CASSPPRGQYEQYF. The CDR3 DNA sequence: TGTGCCAGCAGCCCCCCCAGGGGGCAGTACGAGCAGTACTTC.

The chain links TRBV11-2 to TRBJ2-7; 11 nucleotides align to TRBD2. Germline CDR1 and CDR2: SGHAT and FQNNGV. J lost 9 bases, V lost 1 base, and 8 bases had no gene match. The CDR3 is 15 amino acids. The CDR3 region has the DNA TGTGCCAGCAGCTTAGCCGGACTAGCGGGTATTTGGCAGTACTTC. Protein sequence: CASSLAGLAGIWQYF.

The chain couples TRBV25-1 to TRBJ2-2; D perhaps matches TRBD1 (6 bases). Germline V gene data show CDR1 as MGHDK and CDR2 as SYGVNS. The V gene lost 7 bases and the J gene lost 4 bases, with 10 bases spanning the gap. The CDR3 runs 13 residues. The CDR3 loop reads CASTGTITGELFF. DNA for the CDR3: TGTGCCAGCACCGGGACAATCACCGGGGAGCTGTTTTTT.